The 10 T cell receptor beta chains below were found in one sample sequenced in a study of blood T cell repertoires in COVID-19. Sequencing was performed with immunoSEQ multiplex PCR; in TCRdb, only in-frame clones are kept and a portion is missing. The sample lists roughly 160,000 clones; roughly 88% were seen once. Sequencing was done on a sample of peripheral blood. These receptors were obtained from a man younger than 35 with acute or convalescent COVID-19.

This chain connects TRBV19 to TRBJ2-1; D is possibly TRBD2 (6 bases). Germline V gives CDR1 LNHDA, CDR2 SQIVND (reference sequence). V lost 5 bases and J 2 bases, leaving 16 bases between the germline ends. The CDR3 runs to 16 residues. The CDR3 DNA follows: TGTGCCAGTAGTCTAAGGACCCGGGGGACCTACAATGAGCAGTTCTTC. It yields the protein CASSLRTRGTYNEQFF.

This clone was detected only once. The chain recombines TRBV30 with TRBJ1-5, with 12 bases aligning to TRBD1. The V gene's germline CDR1 is GTSNPN and CDR2 SVGIG (reference sequence). The CDR3 length is 18 residues. V shed 2 bases and J 1 base; nucleotides not matched to a gene: 9. CDR3 region: CAWSRGTGGYRSNQPQHF. CDR3 sequence (DNA): TGTGCCTGGAGTCGGGGGACAGGGGGCTACAGGAGCAATCAGCCCCAGCATTTT.

The chain recombines TRBV5-1 with TRBJ2-1; TRBD2 matches at 8 bases. Germline CDR1 reads SGHRS; CDR2 reads YFSETQ. With V trimmed by 0 bases and J by 6 bases, 5 bases remained unmatched. This CDR3 is 15 amino acids long. CDR3 loop: CASSLAGGLGNEQFF. The CDR3 DNA follows: TGCGCCAGCAGCTTGGCGGGAGGGCTGGGCAATGAGCAGTTCTTC.

This clone was picked up a small number of times. V gene TRBV6-1 combines with J gene TRBJ2-7, with D maybe TRBD2 (5 bases). This CDR3 region has 16 residues. Trimming removed 2 bases from V and 0 bases from J, with 14 bases in between. The germline CDR1 and CDR2 sequences are MNHNS and SASEGT. The CDR3 DNA is TGTGCCAGCAGTGAACGTGGACTGGAGACCTCCTACGAGCAGTACTTC. Amino acids: CASSERGLETSYEQYF.

The V and J genes are TRBV5-8 and TRBJ1-5; D gene uncertain. Per the germline V gene, CDR1 is SGHTS and CDR2 is YDEGEE. This CDR3 region has 15 residues. Trimming took off 5 bases at V and 0 bases at J, with 12 bases between the two ends. CDR3 region: CASSADDSSNQPQHF. CDR3 sequence (DNA): TGTGCCAGCAGTGCAGACGACTCTAGCAATCAGCCCCAGCATTTT.

This rearrangement joins TRBV5-6 to TRBJ1-5; tentative D call: TRBD1 (5 bases). The CDR3 loop spans 14 amino acids. The germline V gene has CDR1 SGHDT and CDR2 YYEEEE. V lost 0 bases and J lost 5, with 9 bases in between. This CDR3 is CASSLVGAHQPQHF. The CDR3 DNA follows: TGTGCCAGCAGCTTGGTTGGGGCGCATCAGCCCCAGCATTTT.

This rearrangement joins TRBV7-9 to TRBJ2-1, with TRBD2 matching over 10 bases. The CDR3 is 19 residues long. Germline loops: CDR1 SEHNR, CDR2 FQNEAQ (reference sequence). J was trimmed by 5 bases and V by 4 bases; bases with no gene match: 17. The CDR3 loop is CASSSGGLADQRGDNEQFF. The CDR3 DNA reads TGTGCCAGCAGCTCAGGCGGACTAGCGGACCAACGGGGCGACAATGAGCAGTTCTTC.

The chain links TRBV29-1 to TRBJ2-3; TRBD2 matches at 11 bases. Losses at the gene ends were 2 bases for V and 0 bases for J; bases not matched to a gene: 7. The germline V gene encodes CDR1 SQVTM and CDR2 ANQGSEA. The CDR3 totals 17 residues. The CDR3: CSVESLAGGPSTDTQYF. The DNA for the CDR3 is TGCAGCGTTGAAAGTTTAGCGGGGGGGCCCAGCACAGATACGCAGTATTTT.

The chain links TRBV19 to TRBJ1-2; TRBD1 matches at 10 bases. Losses at the gene ends were 9 bases for V and 0 bases for J; bases not matched to a gene: 28. The CDR3 extends over 22 amino acids. Germline assignment: CDR1 LNHDA and CDR2 SQIVND (reference sequence). The CDR3 region has the DNA TGTGCCAGAAGCACCCAAACTGTCCCGGGACAGGGGTTGGGGCAAGCTAACTATGGCTACACCTTC. Amino acids: CARSTQTVPGQGLGQANYGYTF.

This chain uses TRBV30 with TRBJ2-2; D possibly corresponds to TRBD1 (5 bases). The V gene lost 5 bases and the J gene lost 6 bases, with 16 bases spanning the gap. CDR3 length: 14 amino acids. Germline V gives CDR1 GTSNPN, CDR2 SVGIG (reference sequence). In DNA form, the CDR3 reads TGTGCCTGGGGGGCGTGGGGTAACGCCGGGGAGCTGTTTTTT. This codes for CAWGAWGNAGELFF.